This T cell receptor (beta chain) originates from a study of blood T cell repertoires in COVID-19. Losses at the gene ends were 3 bases for V and 4 bases for J; bases not matched to a gene: 11. The CDR3 loop spans 16 amino acids. In germline, CDR1 is MDHEN, CDR2 SYDVKM. Sequencing used immunoSEQ multiplex PCR; TCRdb keeps in-frame clones, though not all of them. The profile shows about 260,000 clones, 80% to 90% of them singletons. Seattle's enrolled individuals joined amid active infection and were then monitored longitudinally. The material sequenced was peripheral blood. The source is a woman aged 70-85 years with COVID-19, enrolled during active disease. The V call is TRBV28, the J call TRBJ2-5; the match to TRBD1 covers 7 bases. CDR3 nucleotides: TGTGCCAGCAGTTTCGCCTTAGGGGGCTCGGGAGAGACCCAGTACTTC. It codes for CASSFALGGSGETQYF.